Each of the 19 T cell receptor beta chains below was sequenced from the same sample in a study of regulatory T cells in long-lasting Graves disease. Relying on iRepertoire HTBI primers and Arm-PCR of CDR3 regions, the team built TCR beta libraries. MiXCR was run by TCRdb on the multiplex PCR reads, yielding one entry per CDR3 protein. The sample yields 350,000 to 550,000 distinct CDR3 sequences, around 14% seen once. As for time point: newly diagnosed GD, antithyroid drugs for less than 3 months. Preparation of the TCR library used RNA extracted from PBMCs. These data are also associated with another study on T cells in Graves' hyperthyroidism and ophthalmopathy.

The sequences come from peripheral blood mononuclear cells (PBMCs), collected at new diagnosis, from a patient treated with antithyroid drugs. These TCRs come from a woman aged 25-40 years with Graves disease.

In its sample, this clonotype was seen many times. The chain employs TRBV6-2 or TRBV6-3 and TRBJ1-5, with D unresolved. The V and J ends lost 3 bases and 5 bases respectively, with 8 bases between them. The CDR3 consists of 13 residues. Germline V gene data show CDR1 as MNHEY and CDR2 as SVGEGT. The CDR3 spells CASSYAVDQPQHF. The CDR3 DNA reads TGTGCCAGCAGTTATGCGGTAGATCAGCCCCAGCATTTT.

In regard to this clonotype: Being one base from a much bigger clone, this may be a read error. Because it lacks the conserved phenylalanine or tryptophan at the end, this CDR3 is likely a read error. J is TRBJ2-7 and V is TRBV15; D possibly corresponds to TRBD2 (6 bases). The CDR3 is 14 residues long. In germline, CDR1 is LNHNV, CDR2 YYDKDF (reference sequence). Trimming shortened V by 5 bases and J by 6 bases, and 17 bases separated the two germline ends. This chain's CDR3 is CATSWEAASVEQYS. The CDR3 DNA follows: TGTGCCACCAGCTGGGAAGCCGCTAGCGTCGAGCAGTACTCC.

This clonotype showed up many times. The V call is TRBV5-1, the J call TRBJ2-7, with a tentative D call TRBD2 (5 bases). Per the germline V gene, CDR1 is SGHRS and CDR2 is YFSETQ. The CDR3 is 13 amino acids. V lost 3 bases, J lost 5 bases, and 12 bases lay in between. In nucleotides, the CDR3 is TGCGCCAGCAGCTCGGGATTCGTGGACGAGCAGTACTTC. Its translation: CASSSGFVDEQYF. The variable domain in full, completed from reference TRBV5-1 and TRBJ2-7, reads KAGVTQTPRYLIKTRGQQVTLSCSPISGHRSVSWYQQTPGQGLQFLFEYFSETQRNKGNFPGRFSGRQFSNSRSEMNVSTLELGDSALYLCASSSGFVDEQYFGPGTRLTVT.

This clonotype was observed at least ten times. Mismatch with germline at one junction end may stem from a read error. This rearrangement joins TRBV5-4 to TRBJ2-4, with a possible D match to TRBD1 (7 bases). In germline, CDR1 is SGHNT, CDR2 YYREEE (reference sequence). The length of the CDR3 is 13 residues. Written as DNA, the CDR3 is TGTGCCAGCAGCTTTGGAGGGGGCGTAGGGAAGGACTTC. Amino acids: CASSFGGGVGKDF.

The sample holds many counts of this clonotype. The chain uses TRBV2 and TRBJ1-2; 7 positions match TRBD1. Per the germline V gene, CDR1 is SNHLY and CDR2 is FYNNEI. Losses at the gene ends were 7 bases for V and 5 bases for J; bases not matched to a gene: 16. The CDR3 is made up of 16 amino acids. The CDR3 nucleotides read TGTGCCAGCACCCCCTCTCCGGGACAGCCATCATATGGCTACACCTTC. Its translation: CASTPSPGQPSYGYTF.

The gene calls are TRBV18 and TRBJ2-3; 8 bases match TRBD1. CDR1 is KGHSH, CDR2 LQKENI, per germline. The V segment lost 6 bases and the J segment 0 bases; nucleotides outside the gene matches: 11. This CDR3 comprises 17 residues. The CDR3 is CASSPGRQGTSTDTQYF. The CDR3 DNA reads TGTGCCAGCTCCCCCGGAAGACAGGGGACCAGCACAGATACGCAGTATTTT.

This clonotype was counted at least ten times. The V gene is TRBV2, the J gene TRBJ2-7, with D unresolved. The germline CDR1 and CDR2 sequences are SNHLY and FYNNEI. V was clipped by 6 bases and J by 6 bases, with 21 bases between them. The CDR3 spans 15 residues. The CDR3 region has the DNA TGTGCCAGCAGGACTGAAGGTTGGGATTGGGGCGAGCAGTACTTC. This encodes CASRTEGWDWGEQYF.

The genes are TRBV11-3 and TRBJ2-4; D tentatively fits TRBD1 or TRBD2 (7 bases each). Germline V gives CDR1 SGHNT, CDR2 YENEEA. V lost 5 bases and J lost 6, with 32 bases in between. The CDR3 consists of 20 residues. For the CDR3, the DNA is TGTGCCAGCAGCAAAAACAAGGGAGGGACAGCTTTGAGCCAACGAAACATTCAGTACTTC. Its translation is CASSKNKGGTALSQRNIQYF. Using reference TRBV11-3 and TRBJ2-4 for the parts outside the CDR3, the full variable domain is EAGVVQSPRYKIIEKKQPVAFWCNPISGHNTLYWYLQNLGQGPELLIRYENEEAVDDSQLPKDRFSAERLKGVDSTLKIQPAELGDSAVYLCASSKNKGGTALSQRNIQYFGAGTRLSVL.

Only a few counts were recorded for this clonotype. This chain connects TRBV18 to TRBJ1-5, with 10 nucleotides matching TRBD1. CDR1 and CDR2 (germline): KGHSH, LQKENI. The junction had 11 bases not matched to a gene; V was cut back by 0 bases and J by 3 bases. The CDR3 consists of 19 residues. The CDR3 reads CASSPPPSLGTGANQPQHF. CDR3 DNA: TGTGCCAGCTCACCACCTCCCAGCCTGGGGACAGGGGCCAATCAGCCCCAGCATTTT.

With respect to this clonotype: It differs at one base from a far larger clone, so likely a read error. The chain uses TRBV6-2 or TRBV6-3 and TRBJ1-2; 9 bases are shared with TRBD1. V shed 4 bases, J shed 1 base, and the junction held 4 bases outside the gene matches. This CDR3 has 15 residues. Germline CDR1 MNHEY, CDR2 SVGEGT. The DNA for the CDR3 is TGTGCCAGCAGTTTATCGACAGGGGGTAACTATGGCTACACCTTC. Its translation is CASSLSTGGNYGYTF.

This clonotype was observed a few times. The chain has TRBV7-9 and TRBJ2-5, with no clear D. The end of the DNA aligns better with TRBJ2-1, so the J call may be wrong. The CDR3 sequence is 16 residues long. Germline lookup yields CDR1 SEHNR and CDR2 FQNEAQ (reference sequence). This CDR3 is CASSLASLPQVNEQFF. The CDR3 coding sequence is TGTGCCAGCAGCTTAGCTTCTTTGCCGCAGGTCAATGAGCAGTTCTTC.

Only a few counts were recorded for this clonotype. As DNA, the CDR3 is TGCGCCAGCAGCCAAGAGGGGACTTGGGATCAGCCCCAGCATTTT. As protein: CASSQEGTWDQPQHF. The J gene is TRBJ1-5, the V gene TRBV4-1; maybe TRBD1 (5 bases). The CDR3 is 15 residues long. From germline, CDR1 is MGHRA and CDR2 YSYEKL. V lost 0 bases and J lost 5, with 11 bases in between.

This clonotype was observed at least ten times. The chain combines TRBV11-2 with TRBJ1-3, with 7 bases fitting TRBD1. Germline trimming cut 6 bases from V and 4 bases from J; bases unmatched to any gene: 6. Germline-derived CDR1 and CDR2 are SGHAT and FQNNGV. This CDR3 has 14 residues. The CDR3, as DNA: TGTGCCAGCAGGAGAGGGGGCTGGGGAAACACCATATATTTT. Translated, it gives CASRRGGWGNTIYF.

On this clonotype itself: At one of its ends the junction is not consistent with the germline gene, which may arise from a read error. The chain carries TRBV12-3 or TRBV12-4 and TRBJ2-1, with TRBD2 identical over 10 bases. CDR3 length: 14 amino acids. This CDR3 reads CANHRVAGGDERFF. As DNA, the CDR3 is TGTGCCAACCATAGGGTAGCGGGAGGTGATGAGCGGTTCTTC.

This clonotype was counted many times. The V gene is TRBV10-1, the J gene TRBJ2-1; the match to TRBD2 covers 7 bases. The CDR3 totals 13 residues. J gave up 10 bases and V 0 bases, and 3 bases lay outside the gene matches. Germline V gene sequence: CDR1 WNHNN, CDR2 SYGVQD (reference sequence). Written as DNA, the CDR3 is TGCGCCAGCAGTGAGTCGCTGGGAGGGGAGCAGTTCTTC. As protein: CASSESLGGEQFF.

This clonotype was recorded a few times. The chain couples TRBV5-1 to TRBJ2-7; no firm D call. CDR3 length: 14 amino acids. Trimming pared 5 bases from V and 0 bases from J, leaving 12 bases between. The germline V gene encodes CDR1 SGHRS and CDR2 YFSETQ. The DNA for the CDR3 is TGCGCCAGCAGATCGGACCTGAACTCCTACGAGCAGTACTTC. This codes for CASRSDLNSYEQYF.

The chain carries TRBV13 and TRBJ2-5; possibly TRBD2 for D (6 bases). Trimming pared 4 bases from V and 2 bases from J, leaving 14 bases between. From germline, CDR1 is PRHDT and CDR2 FYEKMQ (reference sequence). CDR3 size: 15 residues. CDR3 sequence: CASSSGGRGQETQYF. DNA of the CDR3: TGTGCCAGCAGCTCCGGGGGTCGGGGTCAAGAGACCCAGTACTTC.

This clonotype has only a few counts. The rearrangement uses TRBV10-3 and TRBJ2-1; TRBD1 might be the D (7 bases). V dropped 6 bases and J dropped 3 bases, with 12 bases sitting between them. The germline CDR1 and CDR2 sequences are ENHRY and SYGVKD. This CDR3 comprises 14 residues. CDR3 in DNA: TGTGCCATCAGGCGGGGACAGAGCTACAATGAGCAGTTCTTC. Translation gives CAIRRGQSYNEQFF.

This clonotype was observed at least ten times. The chain uses TRBV11-1 and TRBJ2-7; D unclear. The germline V gene encodes CDR1 SGHAT and CDR2 FQDESV (reference sequence). Deletions cut 2 bases from V and 6 bases from J, with 14 bases between. The CDR3 contains 14 residues. The CDR3 protein is CASSLSFVSGEQYF. CDR3 nucleotides: TGTGCCAGCAGCTTATCATTTGTTTCGGGCGAGCAGTACTTC.